Shown below are 11 T cell receptor beta chains from a single sample sequenced in a study of T cells after posttransplantation cyclophosphamide. Sequencing was performed with immunoSEQ multiplex PCR; in TCRdb, only in-frame clones are kept and a portion is missing. The sample lists roughly 32,000 clones; 75% to 95% were seen once. Cells defined as naive were viable CD3+CD4+ or CD3+CD8+ and CCR7+CD45RA+CD45RO-CD95-CD27+CD28+. The sample taken for sequencing was naive CD4+ T cells sorted from PBMCs. Source of these receptors: a woman aged 60-70 years in good health, CMV-negative, and a related stem cell transplant donor.

The chain couples TRBV6-5 to TRBJ1-4; D uncertain. CDR3 length equals 12 residues. The germline V and J ends were trimmed by 2 bases and 8 bases, with 6 bases remaining between them. Germline values: CDR1 MNHEY, CDR2 SVGAGI. This CDR3 reads CASSYPGEKLFF. The CDR3 coding sequence is TGTGCCAGCAGTTACCCGGGGGAAAAACTGTTTTTT.

The V and J genes are TRBV7-6 and TRBJ2-7, with 8 bases aligning to TRBD1. With V trimmed by 5 bases and J by 4 bases, 10 bases remained unmatched. This CDR3 spans 15 amino acids. Germline assignment: CDR1 SGHVS and CDR2 FNYEAQ. The CDR3 DNA reads as TGTGCCAGCAGCCGTCAGGCAGGGGGCGAATACGAGCAGTACTTC. Its protein is CASSRQAGGEYEQYF.

This clone appeared once. The J gene is TRBJ1-4, the V gene TRBV9; TRBD1 agrees at 9 bases. The V and J ends lost 2 bases and 3 bases, in that order; junction bases with no gene match: 2. The CDR3 consists of 15 residues. In germline, CDR1 is SGDLS, CDR2 YYNGEE. The CDR3 DNA reads as TGTGCCAGCAGCGTGGGGACAGGGTCTAATGAAAAACTGTTTTTT. The encoded protein is CASSVGTGSNEKLFF. The full variable domain, its missing parts supplied by reference TRBV9 and TRBJ1-4, is DSGVTQTPKHLITATGQRVTLRCSPRSGDLSVYWYQQSLDQGLQFLIQYYNGEERAKGNILERFSAQQFPDLHSELNLSSLELGDSALYFCASSVGTGSNEKLFFGSGTQLSVL.

The rearrangement links TRBV28 to TRBJ1-2; 9 positions agree with TRBD1. V shed 6 bases, J shed 3 bases, and the junction held 8 bases outside the gene matches. The V gene's germline CDR1 is MDHEN and CDR2 SYDVKM. The CDR3 runs 15 residues. The CDR3 spells CASRVPGQGDYGYTF. Written as DNA, the CDR3 is TGTGCCAGCAGGGTGCCGGGACAGGGTGACTATGGCTACACCTTC.

V gene TRBV6-5 combines with J gene TRBJ2-1, with D possibly matching TRBD2 (6 bases). V shed 2 bases and J shed 14 bases, with 13 bases lying between them. From germline, CDR1 is MNHEY and CDR2 SVGAGI. This CDR3 contains 12 residues. The CDR3 loop reads CASSYRRESEFF. The CDR3 DNA reads as TGTGCCAGCAGTTACAGGAGGGAATCGGAGTTCTTC.

The gene calls are TRBV2 and TRBJ2-7; TRBD2 is a possible D gene (6 bases). Deletions cut 8 bases from V and 6 bases from J, with 8 bases between. This CDR3 is 10 amino acids long. Germline V gene sequence: CDR1 SNHLY, CDR2 FYNNEI. The CDR3 sequence is CASGTAEQYF. CDR3 DNA sequence: TGTGCCAGCGGGACTGCCGAGCAGTACTTC.

The chain links TRBV6-5 to TRBJ1-1, with D tentatively TRBD1 (6 bases). CDR3 length: 15 residues. Germline V CDR1 and CDR2: MNHEY, SVGAGI. Trimming took 2 bases from V and 3 from J, leaving 13 bases between them. The CDR3 sequence: CASSYPGRGYTEAFF. CDR3 DNA: TGTGCCAGCAGTTACCCGGGGAGGGGGTACACTGAAGCTTTCTTT.

This clone was detected only once. The rearrangement uses TRBV11-2 and TRBJ2-7; possible D gene TRBD2, 6 bases. Germline V lookup: CDR1 SGHAT, CDR2 FQNNGV. Trimming stripped 5 bases from V and 3 bases from J, with 17 bases between. The CDR3 is 15 amino acids. For the CDR3, the DNA is TGTGCCAGCAGCCCTAAGGGAGGAGGAGTCTACGAGCAGTACTTC. Its protein product is CASSPKGGGVYEQYF.

This clone was recorded only once. The J gene is TRBJ2-7, the V gene TRBV7-2; possible D gene TRBD1, 6 bases. The germline V gene encodes CDR1 SGHTA and CDR2 FQGNSA. The V end was cut by 1 base, the J end by 0 bases, with 10 bases between. The CDR3 spans 15 residues. Here the CDR3 reads CASSLDRDTSYEQYF. CDR3 in DNA: TGTGCCAGCAGCTTAGACCGGGACACCTCCTACGAGCAGTACTTC.

This clone was counted between two and nine times. The chain combines TRBV7-9 with TRBJ1-5; D remains ambiguous. Germline-derived CDR1 and CDR2 are SEHNR and FQNEAQ (reference sequence). Trimming stripped 1 base from V and 3 bases from J, with 4 bases between. The CDR3 runs to 13 residues. The CDR3 sequence: CASSLGLNQPQHF. The CDR3 DNA is TGTGCCAGCAGCTTAGGGCTCAATCAGCCCCAGCATTTT.

The chain couples TRBV6-5 to TRBJ1-2; D is uncertain. Germline V gives CDR1 MNHEY, CDR2 SVGAGI. Trimming left V 2 bases short and J 4 bases short, with 11 bases between. This CDR3 spans 14 amino acids. The CDR3 loop reads CASSYANRPYGYTF. Written as DNA, the CDR3 is TGTGCCAGCAGTTACGCCAACAGACCCTATGGCTACACCTTC.